This is a list of T cell receptor beta chains from one sample in a study of tumor-infiltrating lymphocytes in localized non-small cell lung cancer. Assay: immunoSEQ multiplex PCR; the TCRdb copy retains only in-frame clones and omits some. The sample lists about 14,000 clones, 75% occurring once. Sequencing used lung tumor tissue. These receptors originate from a human donor with non-small cell lung cancer. The CDR3 runs from the conserved cysteine through the conserved F or W. D genes are given only for firm matches. Expanded clones are given a class, and other clones once, few, many or no size at all.

abundance	v_gene	d_gene	j_gene	CDR3nt	CDR3aa
NA	TRBV19	NA	TRBJ1-5	TGTGCCAGTAATTTTAACAGGGTGAGCAATCAGCCCCAGCATTTT	CASNFNRVSNQPQHF
NA	TRBV7-2	NA	TRBJ2-6	TGTGCCAGCAGCTTGCCAGGGGCACACTCTGGGGCCAACGTCCTGACTTTC	CASSLPGAHSGANVLTF
NA	TRBV18	NA	TRBJ1-1	TGTGCCAGCTCGGGGGACTCTGAGGGAGTTATCCACACTGAAGCTTTCTTT	CASSGDSEGVIHTEAFF
NA	TRBV7-2	TRBD1	TRBJ2-2	TGTGCCAGCAGCTTCCGACAGGGGGCGAACACCGGGGAGCTGTTTTTT	CASSFRQGANTGELFF
NA	TRBV13	NA	TRBJ2-7	TGTGCCAGCAGCTTGGGACGCAACGAGCAGTACTTC	CASSLGRNEQYF
medium-sized	TRBV18	NA	TRBJ1-1	TGTGCCAGCTCACCTTACAGGGAAGGGGTGGGATTACCTGAAGCTTTCTTT	CASSPYREGVGLPEAFF
once	TRBV5-8	TRBD1	TRBJ1-5	TGTGCCAGCAGCCCGGGGGACAGCGTGGGTCAGCCCCAGCATTTT	CASSPGDSVGQPQHF
NA	TRBV7-2	TRBD1	TRBJ1-3	TGTGCCAGCAGCTTTAGTCGGGGACAGGGAAACACCATATATTTT	CASSFSRGQGNTIYF
few	TRBV19	TRBD2	TRBJ2-2	TGTGCCAGTCCCCTGGGGGGGGACACCGGGGAGCTGTTTTTT	CASPLGGDTGELFF
NA	TRBV5-1	NA	TRBJ1-5	TGCGCCAGCAGACCAACCGGGACCGAGAATCAGCCCCAGCATTTT	CASRPTGTENQPQHF
NA	TRBV2	NA	TRBJ1-1	TGTGCCAGCAGTTTCGGACAGTTGAACACTGAAGCTTTCTTT	CASSFGQLNTEAFF
NA	TRBV15	NA	TRBJ2-3	TGTGCCACCAGGGCAGGGGGGGATACGCAGTATTTT	CATRAGGDTQYF
NA	TRBV5-1	NA	TRBJ2-5	TGCGCCAGCAGCTTGGCCGAGGTTGTGGATACCGAGACCCAGTACTTC	CASSLAEVVDTETQYF
NA	TRBV6-5	TRBD2	TRBJ2-1	TGTGCCAGCAGTGCCCCGGGACTAGCGACTAATGAGCAGTTCTTC	CASSAPGLATNEQFF
NA	TRBV5-1	NA	TRBJ1-1	TGCGCCAGCAGACAGAACACTGAAGCTTTCTTT	CASRQNTEAFF
NA	TRBV15	NA	TRBJ2-6	TGTGCCACCAGCAGAGATCGGAGTGGGGCCAACGTCCTGACTTTC	CATSRDRSGANVLTF
NA	TRBV11-1	TRBD2	TRBJ2-5	TGTGCCAGCAGCTTTACGGGGGGGCCGTGGGAGACCCAGTACTTC	CASSFTGGPWETQYF
NA	TRBV13	NA	TRBJ2-5	TGTGCCAGCAGCTCCCCCTCCCGAACCGGTCAAGAGACCCAGTACTTC	CASSSPSRTGQETQYF
NA	TRBV18	NA	TRBJ1-1	TGTGCCAGCTCACCATCAAGGGACATGAACACTGAAGCTTTCTTT	CASSPSRDMNTEAFF
NA	TRBV7-2	TRBD2	TRBJ2-5	TGTGCCAGCAGCTTAGTTGGGGGTCTAGCGGGGGTGGAGACCCAGTACTTC	CASSLVGGLAGVETQYF
NA	TRBV7-2	TRBD2	TRBJ2-7	TGTGCCAGCAGCCTCGGAAGCGGGGGCCTCTACGAGCAGTACTTC	CASSLGSGGLYEQYF
NA	TRBV11-2	NA	TRBJ2-1	TGTGCCAGCAGCCCAGGGCTGGGCCCAGAGACCCTGATTAATGAGCAGTTCTTC	CASSPGLGPETLINEQFF
NA	TRBV19	TRBD2	TRBJ2-5	TGTGCCAGTAGTTCTAGCGGGGGGGCAGAGACCCAGTACTTC	CASSSSGGAETQYF
once	TRBV4-2	NA	TRBJ2-2	TGTGCCAGCAGCCGTAGCCGGCCGAACACCGGGGAGCTGTTTTTT	CASSRSRPNTGELFF
NA	TRBV7-6	TRBD2	TRBJ2-1	TGTGCCAGCGGCTCCCCGGGACTAGCGGGAGTGCGTAATGAGCAGTTCTTC	CASGSPGLAGVRNEQFF
NA	TRBV6-1	NA	TRBJ1-1	TGTGCCAGCAGTGAAGCAACTTCTATGAACACTGAAGCTTTCTTT	CASSEATSMNTEAFF
NA	TRBV6-1	NA	TRBJ1-2	TGTGCCAGCAGTGAAGTGGTCAACACCTATGGCTACACCTTC	CASSEVVNTYGYTF
NA	TRBV5-4	NA	TRBJ1-2	TGTGCCAGCAGCCCCGGATTCGGCTATGGCTACACCTTC	CASSPGFGYGYTF